These T cell receptor beta chains were read from a single sample in a study of blood T cell repertoires in COVID-19. Some clones are missing from TCRdb's copy, which holds only in-frame ones; the method was immunoSEQ multiplex PCR. The sample holds roughly 170,000 clones, 82% seen once. Sequenced sample: PBMCs or T cells enriched from blood (not recorded which). The receptors stem from a man in his sixties who had recovered from COVID-19. Both conserved end residues are part of each CDR3. The D gene is left open where the match is weak. Clone size, where shown, is once, few, many, or a class for clones that have expanded.

TRBV3-1/TRBV3-2	TRBD1	.	TRBJ1-2	TGTGCCAGCAGCCAAGTTCTCGGGACAGGGGGTGGCTACACCTTC	CASSQVLGTGGGYTF
TRBV9	.	.	TRBJ2-7	TGTGCCAGCAGCGTAGCCCAGTATCCCTACGAGCAGTACTTC	CASSVAQYPYEQYF
TRBV12-3/TRBV12-4	.	few	TRBJ1-1	TGTGCCAGCAGTTTAAAAAGGGGCACTGAAGCTTTCTTT	CASSLKRGTEAFF
TRBV4-2	.	.	TRBJ1-2	TGTGCCAGCAGCCAAGGAGGCGGCAACTATGGCTACACCTTC	CASSQGGGNYGYTF
TRBV9	.	.	TRBJ2-1	TGTGCCAGCAGCGTAGAAGAGAGGAAGGGAGTAGGCAATGAGCAGTTCTTC	CASSVEERKGVGNEQFF
TRBV29-1	TRBD1	few	TRBJ1-3	TGCAGCGCCCAGGGGGTCTCTGGAAACACCATATATTTT	CSAQGVSGNTIYF
TRBV28	.	.	TRBJ2-5	TGTGCCAGCAGTTATTCACAGGGGAGGCGGGAGACCCAGTACTTC	CASSYSQGRRETQYF
TRBV2	TRBD1	.	TRBJ1-3	TGTGCCAGCAGGACAGGGAGAAACACCATATATTTT	CASRTGRNTIYF
TRBV2	.	few	TRBJ2-2	TGTGCCAGCAGTGAGCTTCATCAGGCGTTCGCGAACACCGGGGAGCTGTTTTTT	CASSELHQAFANTGELFF
TRBV28	TRBD1	.	TRBJ2-4	TGTGCCAGCGCATCCGGACAGGGGGGGAACATTCAGTACTTC	CASASGQGGNIQYF
TRBV5-1	.	.	TRBJ2-3	TGCGCCAGCGCCCGATGGCGCACAGATACGCAGTATTTT	CASARWRTDTQYF
TRBV5-1	TRBD1	.	TRBJ2-1	TGCGCCAGCAGCCAAAACTCCGGGACAGGAAAAGACAATGAGCAGTTCTTC	CASSQNSGTGKDNEQFF
TRBV20-1	TRBD1	.	TRBJ1-1	TGCAGTGCTAGTCGGACAGGGAACACTGAAGCTTTCTTT	CSASRTGNTEAFF
TRBV7-2	.	once	TRBJ2-5	TGTGCCAGCAGCTTAGAATCGGGGAGAGAGACCCAGTACTTC	CASSLESGRETQYF
TRBV7-9	.	.	TRBJ2-1	TGTGCCAGCAGCTTTATACTTGAGCAGTTCTTC	CASSFILEQFF
TRBV24-1	TRBD2	.	TRBJ2-1	TGTGCCACCAGTGGGTTAGCGGGCCACTCCTACAATGAGCAGTTCTTC	CATSGLAGHSYNEQFF
TRBV12-3/TRBV12-4	.	.	TRBJ2-2	TGTGCCAGCCATAGTAGAGGGACCGGGGAGCTGTTTTTT	CASHSRGTGELFF
TRBV5-6	TRBD2	once	TRBJ2-7	TGTGCCAGCAGCTTGGTTCTAGCGGGGGACTACGAGCAGTACTTC	CASSLVLAGDYEQYF
TRBV19	.	.	TRBJ1-5	TGTGCCAGTAATTTTTTGCAGGGTGAACAGCCCCAGCATTTT	CASNFLQGEQPQHF
TRBV19	TRBD2	.	TRBJ2-3	TGTGCCAGTAGTGCGGGACTAGCGGGAGGGGCAGATACGCAGTATTTT	CASSAGLAGGADTQYF
TRBV28	.	.	TRBJ2-7	TGTGCCAGCAGTTCGGACAGTATATACGAGCAGTACTTC	CASSSDSIYEQYF
TRBV7-3	.	.	TRBJ2-6	TGTGCCAGCAGCTTACTAAGCGGCAGGAGCTCTGGGGCCAACGTCCTGACTTTC	CASSLLSGRSSGANVLTF
TRBV24-1	.	.	TRBJ2-5	TGTGCCACCAGTGATTCAGGGGTGGAGACCCAGTACTTC	CATSDSGVETQYF
TRBV28	TRBD2	.	TRBJ2-1	TGTGCCAGCAGTTTAGCGCGACTAGCGGGGGCTGGTCAGTTCTTC	CASSLARLAGAGQFF
TRBV28	TRBD1	.	TRBJ2-7	TGTGCCAGCAGTTTAACAGGGGATGCAGCCTACGAGCAGTACTTC	CASSLTGDAAYEQYF
TRBV6-1	.	.	TRBJ2-7	TGTGCCAGCAGTGACAGGGGAGTACCCACCTACGAGCAGTACTTC	CASSDRGVPTYEQYF
TRBV19	.	.	TRBJ1-5	TGTGCCAGTAGTCTCCCACCTCCCCCAGTCCCAAATCAGCCCCAGCATTTT	CASSLPPPPVPNQPQHF
TRBV24-1	.	.	TRBJ2-7	TGTGCCACCAGTGACAGACAAACCTACGAGCAGTACTTC	CATSDRQTYEQYF
TRBV7-9	.	.	TRBJ2-1	TGTGCCAGCAGCTTAGACGGTAGCGGCAATGAGCAGTTCTTC	CASSLDGSGNEQFF
TRBV27	.	.	TRBJ2-7	TGTGCCAGTTCTACAGGAGCCTACGAGCAGTACTTC	CASSTGAYEQYF
TRBV7-6	TRBD2	.	TRBJ2-7	TGTGCCAGCAGTCTGACTAGCGGGGGCATCTACGAGCAGTACTTC	CASSLTSGGIYEQYF
TRBV19	TRBD1	.	TRBJ1-3	TGTGCCAGTAAAGTGACAGGGGGAAACACCATATATTTT	CASKVTGGNTIYF
TRBV7-8	TRBD1	few	TRBJ1-4	TGTGCCAGCAGCTTAGCGGACAGGGGGAATGAAAAACTGTTTTTT	CASSLADRGNEKLFF
TRBV7-3	.	.	TRBJ1-2	TGTGCCAGCAGCCTTTCCCGGGACTACTATGGCTACACCTTC	CASSLSRDYYGYTF
TRBV25-1	.	.	TRBJ1-1	TGTGCCAGCAGTGAATGGGGGGATCACGAAGCTTTCTTT	CASSEWGDHEAFF
TRBV9	.	.	TRBJ2-3	TGTGCCAGCAGCGAAACCTTAACCGGGACTCACACAGATACGCAGTATTTT	CASSETLTGTHTDTQYF
TRBV3-1/TRBV3-2	.	.	TRBJ2-6	TGTGCCAGCAGCCAAGATGACTTCTCTGGGGCCAACGTCCTGACTTTC	CASSQDDFSGANVLTF
TRBV28	.	.	TRBJ1-6	TGTGCCAGCAGTCCCCAGGGACCGGCGGGATCACCCCTCCACTTT	CASSPQGPAGSPLHF
TRBV5-1	TRBD2	.	TRBJ2-3	TGCGCCAGCAGCTCGGGACTAGCGGGAGGGCCCTCCACAGATACGCAGTATTTT	CASSSGLAGGPSTDTQYF
TRBV29-1	.	once	TRBJ1-1	TGCAGCGTTGTTCCGGTGAATGGTAACACTGAAGCTTTCTTT	CSVVPVNGNTEAFF
TRBV28	.	.	TRBJ1-2	TGTGCCAGCAGGGGATTGGGGGGGGACTATGGCTACACCTTC	CASRGLGGDYGYTF
TRBV9	.	once	TRBJ1-2	TGTGCCAGCAGCATGCAGACAGGTCCTTATGGCTACACCTTC	CASSMQTGPYGYTF
TRBV13	.	many	TRBJ2-7	TGTGCCAGCAGCTTCGGAGGGAGCTTCTACGAGCAGTACTTC	CASSFGGSFYEQYF
TRBV19	.	.	TRBJ2-7	TGTGCCAGTAGTACAGGGATTATGGGCGAGCAGTACTTC	CASSTGIMGEQYF
TRBV27	.	.	TRBJ2-7	TGTGCCAGCAGTTTCGCACAACCCTACGAGCAGTACTTC	CASSFAQPYEQYF
TRBV18	.	.	TRBJ1-1	TGTGCCAGCTCACCACAGGACGGGGACACTGAAGCTTTCTTT	CASSPQDGDTEAFF
TRBV28	.	.	TRBJ1-2	TGTGCCAGCAGATACTATGGGTATGGCTACACCTTC	CASRYYGYGYTF
TRBV28	TRBD2	.	TRBJ2-7	TGTGCCAGCACCCCGGGGGGGATCGACGAGCAGTACTTC	CASTPGGIDEQYF
TRBV5-4	TRBD1	.	TRBJ1-2	TGTGCCAGCAGCTCGATTCTAAGCCGGGACAGGAACTATGGCTACACCTTC	CASSSILSRDRNYGYTF
TRBV7-3	.	.	TRBJ1-2	TGTGCCAGCAGCTGGACACCACTGGATAACTATGGCTACACCTTC	CASSWTPLDNYGYTF
TRBV7-2	.	.	TRBJ1-5	TGTGCCAGCAGCTTAAAAGGGGTCGCTCAGCCCCAGCATTTT	CASSLKGVAQPQHF
TRBV21-1	.	.	TRBJ1-6	TGTGCCAGCAGCAAAAATACAGGGGGCAGAGGAAATAATTCACCCCTCCACTTT	CASSKNTGGRGNNSPLHF
TRBV9	TRBD2	few	TRBJ2-7	TGTGCCAGCAGCGTAGGGGCGGGAGGTCCCTACGAGCAGTACTTC	CASSVGAGGPYEQYF
TRBV19	.	.	TRBJ1-1	TGTGCCAGTAGCGTCGCATCAGACACCCACACTGAAGCTTTCTTT	CASSVASDTHTEAFF
TRBV15	TRBD1	.	TRBJ1-2	TGTGCCACCAGCAGAGTCGGACAGGGGGCGAACTATGGCTACACCTTC	CATSRVGQGANYGYTF
TRBV28	.	.	TRBJ2-7	TGTGCCAGCAGTTTGTCCCAGCGGTACGAGCAGTACTTC	CASSLSQRYEQYF